The entry below gives a single T cell receptor beta chain sequence along with its context. Its antigen is as yet unknown. The data stem from a study of T cells in Graves' hyperthyroidism and ophthalmopathy. Findings and limits, study-wide: Ophthalmopathy was predicted by the model a median of approximately 6 months ahead of onset. Blood samples included most of the expanded thyroid clonotypes exceeding 0.001.

When ophthalmopathy did not progress within 18 months, Graves' hyperthyroidism was considered stable. Clinicians diagnosed patients from clinical symptoms, serum thyroxine and TRAb, thyroid ultrasound and orbital computed tomography. Germline V gene data show CDR1 as LNHDA and CDR2 as SQIVND (reference sequence). Trimming cost V 7 bases and J 0 bases, with 15 bases left between them. The CDR3 contains 16 residues. Amplification targeted TCR beta CDR3 regions from RNA transcripts. Carried out on the TCR CDR3, a first-round RT-PCR used the HTBI primer set. A single record per CDR3 protein comes from TCRdb applying MiXCR to the multiplex PCR reads. The data hold hundreds of thousands of distinct CDR3 sequences, with approximately 15% observed a single time.

The chain links TRBV19 to TRBJ2-2; perhaps TRBD1 as D (5 bases). Source material: blood. The sequence derives from a woman in her 30s with Graves' hyperthyroidism. The CDR3 protein is CASTLGPRANTGELFF. The CDR3 nucleotides read TGTGCCAGTACCCTGGGGCCTAGAGCGAACACCGGGGAGCTGTTTTTT.